This T cell receptor (beta chain) was captured in a study of T cells after yellow fever vaccination. CDR3 size: 14 residues. Trimming removed 4 bases from V and 4 bases from J; junction bases left unmatched: 5. The germline V gene has CDR1 MNHEY and CDR2 SVGAGI. As TCR cDNA was made by 5'RACE template switching, a universal primer site and UMIs were added. In TCRdb, the 5' RACE reads were re-called with MiXCR into one record per CDR3 protein. This table has roughly 160,000 distinct CDR3 sequences, less than 9% appearing once. As regards this clonotype: Possible read error: a much larger clone is one base away.

The chain recombines TRBV6-5 with TRBJ2-5; 8 positions agree with TRBD2. The sample in question was CD4+ T cells sorted from PBMCs, obtained around 5 days after the first yellow fever vaccination. The TCR was taken from a young man who received the YFV17D yellow fever vaccine. The CDR3 region is CASSSRAGAETQYF. The CDR3 coding sequence is TGTGCCAGCAGTTCCCGAGCGGGGGCAGAGACCCAGTACTTC.